This entry describes one T cell receptor (beta chain). What it binds is unknown. Donors showed nominal health when sampled, although they likely had unrecorded immune exposures. In the PCR, 60 Vbeta and 13 Jbeta primers were used. TCRdb's copy holds only in-frame clones and misses some; the assay was immunoSEQ multiplex PCR. The repertoire consists of roughly 150,000 clones, with 65% to 70% occurring once and the leading ten covering under 11%. This specimen comes from a study of cytomegalovirus exposure and HLA in healthy donors. Findings of the study overall: Accurate predictions that matched the HLA-A and HLA-B alleles of most subjects were reportedly made from TCR beta sequences. Trimming of TCR beta V- and J-genes showed a link, identified in a later analysis, to a missense DCLRE1C variant.

The sequencing input was PBMCs. The clonotype originates from a man aged 25 to 45 in good health and CMV-seropositive.

CDR3 DNA sequence: TGTGCCACGAGGAGACAGGGGCTCTACGAGCAGTACTTC. Residues: CATRRQGLYEQYF. The rearrangement links TRBV28 to TRBJ2-7; 8 bases fit TRBD1. The CDR3 is 13 residues long. V dropped 10 bases and J dropped 3; count of bases not matched to a gene: 8. The germline gives CDR1 MDHEN, CDR2 SYDVKM. Full variable domain (rest looked up from reference TRBV28 and TRBJ2-7): DVKVTQSSRYLVKRTGEKVFLECVQDMDHENMFWYRQDPGLGLRLIYFSYDVKMKEKGDIPEGYSVSREKKERFSLILESASTNQTSMYLCATRRQGLYEQYFGPGTRLTVT.